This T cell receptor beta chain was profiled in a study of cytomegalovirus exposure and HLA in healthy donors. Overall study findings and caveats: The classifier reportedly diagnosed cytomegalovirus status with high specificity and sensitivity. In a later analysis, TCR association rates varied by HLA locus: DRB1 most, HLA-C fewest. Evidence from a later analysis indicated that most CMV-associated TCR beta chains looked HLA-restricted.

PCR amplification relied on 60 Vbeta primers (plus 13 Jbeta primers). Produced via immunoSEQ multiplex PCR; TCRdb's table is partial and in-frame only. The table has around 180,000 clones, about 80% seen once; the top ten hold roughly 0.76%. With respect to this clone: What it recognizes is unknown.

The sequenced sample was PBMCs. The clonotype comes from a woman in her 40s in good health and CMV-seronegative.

CDR3 nucleotides: TGTGCCAGCAGCGCCGACCCACGGGGATCTTGGACTGAAGCTTTCTTT. Residues: CASSADPRGSWTEAFF. The V call is TRBV9, the J call TRBJ1-1; no definite D call. The CDR3 spans 16 residues. The germline CDR1 and CDR2 sequences are SGDLS and YYNGEE. The V end was cut by 3 bases, the J end by 5 bases, with 20 bases between.